These 15 T cell receptor beta chains were all obtained from the same sample, sequenced in a study of OX40 agonist ivuxolimab in advanced cancers. The assay was immunoSEQ multiplex PCR, and TCRdb's table has in-frame clones only and misses some. The sample has about 54,000 clones, roughly 90% seen once; the top ten hold approximately 1.5%. The starting material was CD4+ or CD8+ T cells sorted from blood, obtained in a trial of the OX40 agonist ivuxolimab. The receptors shown here come from an adult with an advanced solid tumor such as melanoma, head and neck, liver or kidney cancer.

This chain joins TRBV28 and TRBJ2-7; 8 bases agree with TRBD1. The germline V gene has CDR1 MDHEN and CDR2 SYDVKM. The CDR3 runs to 15 residues. V gave up 2 bases and J gave up 6 bases; unmatched junction bases: 9. The CDR3 nucleotides are TGTGCCAGCAGTTTAACACACTCAGGGGGCGGCGAGCAGTACTTC. The encoded protein is CASSLTHSGGGEQYF.

The chain recombines TRBV7-9 with TRBJ2-1; D gene ambiguous. Germline CDR1 reads SEHNR; CDR2 reads FQNEAQ (reference sequence). Trimming cost V 1 base and J 7 bases, with 8 bases left between them. CDR3 length: 13 amino acids. The CDR3 region is CASSLGLGNEQFF. The CDR3, as DNA: TGTGCCAGCAGCTTAGGATTGGGGAATGAGCAGTTCTTC. Using reference TRBV7-9 and TRBJ2-1 for the parts outside the CDR3, the full variable domain is DTGVSQNPRHKITKRGQNVTFRCDPISEHNRLYWYRQTLGQGPEFLTYFQNEAQLEKSRLLSDRFSAERPKGSFSTLEIQRTEQGDSAMYLCASSLGLGNEQFFGPGTRLTVL.

DNA of the CDR3: TGTGCCAGCAGCTTACTTCCGGGACAGGGGAACGAGCAGTACTTC. Amino acid sequence: CASSLLPGQGNEQYF. The gene calls are TRBV7-6 and TRBJ2-7; 10 bases align to TRBD1. V dropped 2 bases and J dropped 5; count of bases not matched to a gene: 6. Germline assignment: CDR1 SGHVS and CDR2 FNYEAQ. There are 15 residues in the CDR3.

The CDR3 protein is CASSYGTGGGGANVLTF. The CDR3 DNA sequence: TGTGCCAGCAGCTACGGGACAGGGGGAGGTGGGGCCAACGTCCTGACTTTC. The chain joins TRBV5-6 to TRBJ2-6, with 11 positions matching TRBD1. This CDR3 is 17 amino acids long. V dropped 3 bases and J dropped 3; count of bases not matched to a gene: 5. Germline CDR1 SGHDT, CDR2 YYEEEE.

This chain links TRBV7-6 with TRBJ2-5; no firm D call. From germline, CDR1 is SGHVS and CDR2 FNYEAQ. This CDR3 is 14 amino acids long. Trimming removed 5 bases from V and 5 bases from J, with 15 bases in between. The CDR3 DNA reads TGTGCCAGCAGCCCTGGAGTCCTCGAGGAGACCCAGTACTTC. As protein: CASSPGVLEETQYF.

The chain is built from TRBV28 and TRBJ2-7; D may be TRBD2 (7 bases). There are 15 residues in the CDR3. Per the germline V gene, CDR1 is MDHEN and CDR2 is SYDVKM. Trimming took 4 bases from V and 2 from J, leaving 15 bases between them. CDR3 sequence (DNA): TGTGCCAGCAGTTCCGCGGGGGCCGCCCCCTACGAGCAGTACTTC. Its protein product is CASSSAGAAPYEQYF.

The chain is built from TRBV19 and TRBJ1-6, with a tentative D call TRBD1 (5 bases). The germline V gene has CDR1 LNHDA and CDR2 SQIVND (reference sequence). The germline V and J ends were trimmed by 4 bases and 7 bases, with 11 bases remaining between them. CDR3 length: 14 residues. The CDR3 here is CASSTPGGNSPLHF. The CDR3 DNA reads TGTGCCAGTAGTACCCCGGGGGGGAATTCACCCCTCCACTTT.

The CDR3 loop is CASSDITWGLAVTPYEQYF. CDR3 DNA: TGTGCCAGCAGTGATATAACTTGGGGACTAGCGGTTACCCCCTACGAGCAGTACTTC. The V call is TRBV6-4, the J call TRBJ2-7, with 11 bases fitting TRBD2. The V segment lost 3 bases and the J segment 2 bases; nucleotides outside the gene matches: 15. This CDR3 region has 19 residues. CDR1 MRHNA and CDR2 SNTAGT come from the germline V gene.

The rearrangement joins TRBV10-3 to TRBJ1-1; no clear D. The CDR3 loop spans 14 amino acids. CDR1 and CDR2 (germline): ENHRY, SYGVKD. Trimming cost V 6 bases and J 0 bases, with 11 bases left between them. The CDR3 loop is CAIRTSGLNTEAFF. In nucleotides, the CDR3 is TGTGCCATCAGGACCTCGGGGTTGAACACTGAAGCTTTCTTT.

The V gene is TRBV27, the J gene TRBJ2-3, with D tentatively TRBD1 or TRBD2 (6 bases each). The V end lost 5 bases, the J end lost 5 bases, and 17 bases lay between the germline ends. The CDR3 consists of 15 residues. The germline CDR1 and CDR2 sequences are MNHEY and SMNVEV (reference sequence). The CDR3 sequence: CASSPQGLEGDTQYF. The DNA of the CDR3 is TGTGCCAGCAGTCCTCAGGGGCTGGAGGGAGATACGCAGTATTTT.

The genes are TRBV5-1 and TRBJ2-2, with TRBD1 matching 9 bases. The CDR3 totals 15 residues. Germline CDR1 and CDR2: SGHRS and YFSETQ. V shed 4 bases, J shed 4 bases, and the junction held 5 bases outside the gene matches. The CDR3 is CASSADRGVTGELFF. As DNA, the CDR3 is TGCGCCAGCAGCGCCGACAGGGGGGTCACCGGGGAGCTGTTTTTT.

The table lists this clone with a count of one. The chain recombines TRBV5-1 with TRBJ2-3; D may be TRBD2 (6 bases). CDR1 is SGHRS and CDR2 is YFSETQ in the germline V gene. This CDR3 region has 13 residues. V gave up 4 bases and J gave up 4 bases, with 10 bases separating them. The CDR3 coding sequence is TGCGCCAGCAGCCCTCGGGAGCCAGATACGCAGTATTTT. Its translation is CASSPREPDTQYF.

The CDR3, as DNA: TGCGCCAGCAGCTTGGGACAGGGCGCTAATGAAAAACTGTTTTTT. Translating it yields CASSLGQGANEKLFF. The V and J genes are TRBV5-1 and TRBJ1-4, with TRBD1 matching over 7 bases. CDR1 is SGHRS, CDR2 YFSETQ, per germline. The CDR3 runs to 15 residues. J lost 3 bases, V lost 0 bases, and 2 bases had no gene match. The full variable domain, with the rest looked up from reference TRBV5-1 and TRBJ1-4, is KAGVTQTPRYLIKTRGQQVTLSCSPISGHRSVSWYQQTPGQGLQFLFEYFSETQRNKGNFPGRFSGRQFSNSRSEMNVSTLELGDSALYLCASSLGQGANEKLFFGSGTQLSVL.

The J gene is TRBJ2-2, the V gene TRBV4-1; 9 bases match TRBD2. V shed 4 bases, J shed 4 bases, and the junction held 4 bases outside the gene matches. CDR1 is MGHRA, CDR2 YSYEKL, per germline. This CDR3 region has 15 residues. DNA of the CDR3: TGCGCCAGCAGCCTTAGCGGGGGCACCACCGGGGAGCTGTTTTTT. This sequence encodes CASSLSGGTTGELFF.

This clone was counted once. The chain links TRBV6-6 to TRBJ1-2, with D perhaps matching TRBD1 (5 bases). CDR3 length equals 11 residues. Trimming removed 10 bases from V and 5 bases from J, with 11 bases in between. Germline V gene data show CDR1 as MNHNY and CDR2 as SVGAGI (reference sequence). In nucleotides, the CDR3 is TGTGCCACTGGGGGGGGGTATGGCTACACCTTC. It translates to CATGGGYGYTF.